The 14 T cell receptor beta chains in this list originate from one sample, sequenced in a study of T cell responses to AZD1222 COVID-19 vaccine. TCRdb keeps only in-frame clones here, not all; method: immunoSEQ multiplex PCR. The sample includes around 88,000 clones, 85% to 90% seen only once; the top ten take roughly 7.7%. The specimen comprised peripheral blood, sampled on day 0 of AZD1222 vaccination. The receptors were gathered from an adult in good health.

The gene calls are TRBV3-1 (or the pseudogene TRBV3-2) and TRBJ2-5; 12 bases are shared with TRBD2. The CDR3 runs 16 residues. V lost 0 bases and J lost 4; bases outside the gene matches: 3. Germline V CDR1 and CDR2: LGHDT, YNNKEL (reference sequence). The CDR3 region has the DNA TGTGCCAGCAGCCAAGATCTAGCGGGGGGGCGAGAGACCCAGTACTTC. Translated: CASSQDLAGGRETQYF.

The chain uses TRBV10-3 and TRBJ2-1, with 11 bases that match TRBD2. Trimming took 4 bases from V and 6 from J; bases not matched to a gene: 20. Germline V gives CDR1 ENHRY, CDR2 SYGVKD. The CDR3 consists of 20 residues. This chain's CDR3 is CAISGLAGRASGGPPNEQFF. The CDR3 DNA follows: TGTGCCATCAGTGGACTAGCTGGGCGGGCTAGCGGGGGGCCCCCCAATGAGCAGTTCTTC.

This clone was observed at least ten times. CDR3: CASSLGLVMNTEAFF. CDR3 coding DNA: TGTGCCAGCAGCTTAGGGTTGGTAATGAACACTGAAGCTTTCTTT. The chain employs TRBV7-9 and TRBJ1-1; D call uncertain. The V end lost 1 base, the J end lost 0 bases, and 9 bases lay between the germline ends. The CDR3 extends over 15 amino acids. In germline, CDR1 is SEHNR, CDR2 FQNEAQ (reference sequence).

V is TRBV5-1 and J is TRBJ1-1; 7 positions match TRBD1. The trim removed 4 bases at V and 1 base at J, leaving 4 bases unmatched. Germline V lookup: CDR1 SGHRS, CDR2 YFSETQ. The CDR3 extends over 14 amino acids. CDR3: CASSPGTANTEAFF. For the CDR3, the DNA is TGCGCCAGCAGCCCAGGGACAGCGAACACTGAAGCTTTCTTT.

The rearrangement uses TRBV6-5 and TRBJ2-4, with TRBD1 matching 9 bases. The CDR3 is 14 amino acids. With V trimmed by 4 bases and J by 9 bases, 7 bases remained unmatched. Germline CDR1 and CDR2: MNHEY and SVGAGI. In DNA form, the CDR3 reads TGTGCCAGCAGTTTTGACAGGGGGTCTGCCATTCAGTACTTC. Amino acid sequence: CASSFDRGSAIQYF.

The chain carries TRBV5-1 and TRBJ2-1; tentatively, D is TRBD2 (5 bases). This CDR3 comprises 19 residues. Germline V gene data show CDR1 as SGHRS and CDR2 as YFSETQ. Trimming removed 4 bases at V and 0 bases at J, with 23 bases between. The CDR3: CASSPGLGRADFSYNEQFF. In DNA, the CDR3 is TGCGCCAGCAGCCCGGGTCTGGGTAGAGCGGACTTCTCCTACAATGAGCAGTTCTTC.

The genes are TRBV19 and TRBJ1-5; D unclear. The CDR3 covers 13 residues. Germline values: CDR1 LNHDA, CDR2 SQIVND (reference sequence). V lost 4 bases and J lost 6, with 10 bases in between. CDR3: CASSNPGGQPQHF. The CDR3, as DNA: TGTGCCAGTAGTAACCCCGGAGGTCAGCCCCAGCATTTT. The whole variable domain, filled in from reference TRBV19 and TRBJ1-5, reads DGGITQSPKYLFRKEGQNVTLSCEQNLNHDAMYWYRQDPGQGLRLIYYSQIVNDFQKGDIAEGYSVSREKKESFPLTVTSAQKNPTAFYLCASSNPGGQPQHFGDGTRLSIL.

CDR3 amino acids: CASSPVRGKGIYEQYF. As DNA, the CDR3 is TGTGCCAGCAGCCCCGTGAGAGGAAAGGGGATCTACGAGCAGTACTTC. V gene TRBV9 combines with J gene TRBJ2-7, with a tentative D call TRBD1 (5 bases). Germline V gene sequence: CDR1 SGDLS, CDR2 YYNGEE. V lost 4 bases and J 3 bases, leaving 20 bases between the germline ends. The CDR3 is 16 amino acids.

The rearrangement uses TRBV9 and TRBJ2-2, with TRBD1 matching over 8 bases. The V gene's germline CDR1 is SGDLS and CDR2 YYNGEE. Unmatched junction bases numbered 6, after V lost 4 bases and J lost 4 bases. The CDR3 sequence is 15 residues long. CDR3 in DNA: TGTGCCAGCAGCTTGGACAGGGTAGGCACCGGGGAGCTGTTTTTT. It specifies CASSLDRVGTGELFF.

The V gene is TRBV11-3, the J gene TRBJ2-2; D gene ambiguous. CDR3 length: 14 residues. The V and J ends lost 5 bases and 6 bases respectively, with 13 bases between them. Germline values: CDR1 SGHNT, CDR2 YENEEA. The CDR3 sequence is CASSPDTSAGELFF. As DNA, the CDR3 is TGTGCCAGCAGCCCAGATACAAGCGCCGGGGAGCTGTTTTTT. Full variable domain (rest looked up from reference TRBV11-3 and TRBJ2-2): EAGVVQSPRYKIIEKKQPVAFWCNPISGHNTLYWYLQNLGQGPELLIRYENEEAVDDSQLPKDRFSAERLKGVDSTLKIQPAELGDSAVYLCASSPDTSAGELFFGEGSRLTVL.

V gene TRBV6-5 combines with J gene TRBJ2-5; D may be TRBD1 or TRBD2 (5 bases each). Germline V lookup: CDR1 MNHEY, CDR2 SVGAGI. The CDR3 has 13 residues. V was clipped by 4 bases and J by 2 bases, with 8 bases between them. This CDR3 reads CASSWGPQETQYF. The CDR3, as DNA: TGTGCCAGCAGTTGGGGACCACAAGAGACCCAGTACTTC.

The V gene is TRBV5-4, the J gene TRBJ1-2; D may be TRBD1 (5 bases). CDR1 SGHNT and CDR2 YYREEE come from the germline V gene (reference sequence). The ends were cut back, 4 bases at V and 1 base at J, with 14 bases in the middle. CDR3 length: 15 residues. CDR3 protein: CASSPSQGVNYGYTF. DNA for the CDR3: TGTGCCAGCAGCCCTTCCCAGGGAGTTAACTATGGCTACACCTTC.

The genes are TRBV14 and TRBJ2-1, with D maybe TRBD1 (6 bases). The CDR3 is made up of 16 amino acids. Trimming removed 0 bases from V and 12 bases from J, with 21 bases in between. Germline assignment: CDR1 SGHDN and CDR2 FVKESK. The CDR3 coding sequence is TGTGCCAGCAGCCAAGATCTCGGGACATACTCAATGAGGCAGTTCTTC. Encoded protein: CASSQDLGTYSMRQFF.

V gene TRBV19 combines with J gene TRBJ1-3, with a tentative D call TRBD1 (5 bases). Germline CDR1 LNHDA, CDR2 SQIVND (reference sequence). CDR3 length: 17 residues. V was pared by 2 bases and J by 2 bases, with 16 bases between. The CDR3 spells CASSIPSGPLPGNTIYF. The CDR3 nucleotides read TGTGCCAGTAGTATACCCTCGGGACCCCTTCCTGGAAACACCATATATTTT.